This T cell receptor (beta chain) was obtained from a study of CD8+CD57+ T cells in acquired aplastic anemia. Study-level information: Sorted CD4+ plus CD8+ cells gave DNA averaging about 3 ug. Average CD4+ read depth in healthy donors was some 11 million reads.

Points on this clonotype: Its target is unknown.

Study-wide results and caveats: Between the patient and control groups, CD8+ Simpson's diversity did not differ significantly. The number of CD8+ CDR3 sequences shared by patients and controls was around 30.

Profiling that covered TCR beta VDJ and CDR3 relied on genomic DNA as its template. TCRdb re-called the reads through MiXCR, storing one row per CDR3 protein. Counted here are about 190,000 distinct CDR3 sequences, less than 65% occurring once; the ten biggest clones make up approximately 15%. The CDR3 covers 20 residues. Trimming pared 1 base from V and 0 bases from J, leaving 24 bases between. From germline, CDR1 is SGHDN and CDR2 FVKESK. Sequences were obtained from sorted CD4+, CD8+, or CD8+CD57+ T cells (not recorded which) from PBMCs. This sequence originates from a human donor in good health, serving as a control. The chain has TRBV14 and TRBJ2-5; D is possibly TRBD1 or TRBD2 (6 bases each). The CDR3 DNA is TGTGCCAGCAGCCAAGGGGGGGCTATGACGACGGAACCGTACCAAGAGACCCAGTACTTC. Translated: CASSQGGAMTTEPYQETQYF.